The present entry profiles one T cell receptor (beta chain) with its context. With 2 bases removed from V and 0 bases from J, the gap between germline ends came to 9 bases. The CDR3 sequence is 15 residues long. Germline V lookup: CDR1 MNHNY, CDR2 SVGAGI (reference sequence). These data originate in a study of blood T cell repertoires in COVID-19. At the level of the study: Sites in the United States, Italy and Spain provided acute and convalescent COVID-19 samples. The cDNA or gDNA used as material had been derived from T cells, B-cell-depleted T cells, or PBMCs.

Original analysis: Estimation of nucleated cell counts relied on the amplification of reference gene primers. The method was immunoSEQ multiplex PCR; TCRdb's version includes in-frame clones alone and lacks a portion of them. V and J calls and clone size are those listed in that table; D and trimming were worked out from the DNA. The top ten clones hold approximately 7.5% of a sample with around 300,000 clones, roughly 85% of them seen once. This TCR came from a human donor in a cohort sampled during active COVID-19. Sequencing was performed on peripheral blood. This chain links TRBV6-6 with TRBJ2-3; a weak D match, TRBD1 (6 bases). CDR3 coding DNA: TGTGCCAGCAGTTACAGGGGGTCAAGCACAGATACGCAGTATTTT. It yields the protein CASSYRGSSTDTQYF.